This passage covers 27 T cell receptor beta chains from one sample sequenced in a study of radiotherapy plus CTLA-4 blockade in lung cancer. Assay used: immunoSEQ multiplex PCR; TCRdb lists only in-frame clones, some missing. Among more than 75,000 clones listed, about 88% were seen once. The specimen was peripheral blood, collected from a patient treated with radiotherapy plus ipilimumab. These receptors originate from a human donor with non-small cell lung cancer who had stable disease on radiotherapy plus ipilimumab.

This clone was counted between two and nine times. The chain links TRBV29-1 to TRBJ2-1; D ambiguous. Between the trimmed V and J ends, which lost 4 bases and 6 bases, there was a span of 10 bases. Germline values: CDR1 SQVTM, CDR2 ANQGSEA. There are 12 residues in the CDR3. CDR3 loop: CSVASTRNEQFF. In DNA, the CDR3 is TGCAGCGTTGCGAGCACTCGCAATGAGCAGTTCTTC.

The chain combines TRBV29-1 with TRBJ2-7; tentatively, D is TRBD1 (6 bases). This CDR3 is built from 13 residues. Germline CDR1 SQVTM, CDR2 ANQGSEA. Trimming pared 5 bases from V and 0 bases from J, leaving 11 bases between. In nucleotides, the CDR3 is TGCAGCGTTCCTACAGGGCCCTCCTACGAGCAGTACTTC. Amino acid sequence: CSVPTGPSYEQYF.

V usage is TRBV6-1 and J usage is TRBJ1-5, with D hard to call. Deletions cut 4 bases from V and 0 bases from J, with 10 bases between. The CDR3 sequence is 15 residues long. Germline-derived CDR1 and CDR2 are MNHNS and SASEGT. CDR3 DNA sequence: TGTGCCAGCAGTGTTGGCAGGAGTAGCAATCAGCCCCAGCATTTT. It is translated as CASSVGRSSNQPQHF.

This clone was counted only a few times. J is TRBJ2-1 and V is TRBV21-1. TRBV21-1 constitutes a pseudogene. This CDR3 is built from 16 residues. The CDR3 DNA is TGTGCCAGCAGCAACTCGGGGACGAGCTCCTACAATGAGCAGTTCTTC. Translation gives CASSNSGTSSYNEQFF.

This clone appeared a single time. The genes are TRBV18 and TRBJ1-2, with D perhaps TRBD1 (6 bases). V was clipped by 4 bases and J by 6 bases, with 21 bases between them. The CDR3 extends over 16 amino acids. CDR1 and CDR2 (germline): KGHSH, LQKENI. CDR3: CASSRVQGLDENGYTF. In nucleotides, the CDR3 is TGTGCCAGCTCACGCGTACAGGGTTTGGATGAAAATGGCTACACCTTC.

The chain uses TRBV11-2 and TRBJ2-7; 8 positions match TRBD1. Germline assignment: CDR1 SGHAT and CDR2 FQNNGV. V gave up 1 base and J gave up 2 bases; unmatched junction bases: 4. CDR3 length equals 15 residues. CDR3 protein: CASSLGPGGTYEQYF. CDR3 bases: TGTGCCAGCAGCTTAGGTCCAGGGGGCACCTACGAGCAGTACTTC.

The genes are TRBV5-1 and TRBJ1-2; 7 bases are a match to TRBD1. Per the germline V gene, CDR1 is SGHRS and CDR2 is YFSETQ. The CDR3 covers 14 residues. V shed 0 bases and J 6 bases; nucleotides not matched to a gene: 5. The CDR3 DNA reads TGCGCCAGCAGCTTGGCCAGGGGGGCAGATGGCTACACCTTC. The encoded protein is CASSLARGADGYTF.

The V gene is TRBV28, the J gene TRBJ1-2; D is possibly TRBD1 (5 bases). V was shortened by 7 bases and J by 2 bases, with 11 bases between the two germline ends. Germline CDR1 MDHEN, CDR2 SYDVKM. CDR3 size: 13 residues. CDR3 sequence reads: CASMQGINYGYTF. DNA of the CDR3: TGTGCCAGCATGCAGGGAATAAACTATGGCTACACCTTC.

The chain is built from TRBV5-6 and TRBJ2-7; D is possibly TRBD2 (5 bases). CDR3 length equals 13 residues. The V end lost 1 base, the J end lost 9 bases, and 14 bases lay between the germline ends. Germline V gene data show CDR1 as SGHDT and CDR2 as YYEEEE. CDR3 amino acids: CASSLWRSGLQYF. CDR3 nucleotide sequence: TGTGCCAGCAGCTTGTGGAGGTCCGGACTGCAGTACTTC.

The chain carries TRBV5-6 and TRBJ2-7, with 9 nucleotides matching TRBD2. The J segment lost 4 bases and the V segment lost 4 bases, leaving 21 bases of the junction unmatched. Germline CDR1 and CDR2: SGHDT and YYEEEE. The CDR3 totals 19 residues. The DNA of the CDR3 is TGTGCCAGCAGCCCCTCAGGTAGCGGGAGCGGGTTTAGTCTGTACGAGCAGTACTTC. Its translation is CASSPSGSGSGFSLYEQYF.

The V gene is TRBV5-4, the J gene TRBJ2-7, with D maybe TRBD2 (5 bases). Between the trimmed V and J ends, which lost 2 bases and 0 bases, there was a span of 12 bases. Germline CDR1 SGHNT, CDR2 YYREEE (reference sequence). The CDR3 has 15 amino acids. This CDR3 is CASSLAVGASYEQYF. The DNA of the CDR3 is TGTGCCAGCAGCTTAGCGGTTGGAGCCTCCTACGAGCAGTACTTC.

The J gene is TRBJ2-1, the V gene TRBV27; 9 nucleotides align to TRBD1. This CDR3 has 15 residues. V was clipped by 3 bases and J by 7 bases; unmatched bases: 7. Germline loops: CDR1 MNHEY, CDR2 SMNVEV (reference sequence). CDR3 amino acids: CASSLAGTGRNEQFF. The DNA for the CDR3 is TGTGCCAGCAGTTTGGCCGGGACAGGGAGAAATGAGCAGTTCTTC.

The rearrangement uses TRBV27 and TRBJ2-7; maybe TRBD2 (6 bases). Looked up from germline, CDR1 is MNHEY and CDR2 is SMNVEV (reference sequence). This CDR3 has 13 residues. The ends were cut back, 9 bases at V and 7 bases at J, with 19 bases in the middle. CDR3 in amino acids: CASARPPRGEQYF. The DNA for the CDR3 is TGTGCCAGTGCCCGGCCCCCCCGGGGGGAGCAGTACTTC.

The chain employs TRBV16 and TRBJ2-4, with D perhaps matching TRBD2 (7 bases). Per germline, CDR1 KGHSY and CDR2 FQNENV. V lost 1 base, J lost 2 bases, and 18 bases lay in between. The CDR3 runs to 18 residues. The CDR3 loop is CASSQFWGGSNTKNIQYF. In DNA, the CDR3 is TGTGCCAGCAGCCAATTTTGGGGGGGCTCCAACACCAAAAACATTCAGTACTTC.

This clone was picked up a small number of times. The rearrangement links TRBV6-5 to TRBJ2-7, with D uncertain. With 2 bases removed from V and 4 bases from J, the gap between germline ends came to 9 bases. Germline CDR1 and CDR2: MNHEY and SVGAGI. The CDR3 is made up of 13 amino acids. CDR3 coding DNA: TGTGCCAGCAGTTACGGCAGCTTTTACGAGCAGTACTTC. It yields the protein CASSYGSFYEQYF.

This clone showed up just once. The chain uses TRBV5-6 and TRBJ1-1; 9 bases align to TRBD1. This CDR3 has 14 residues. V shed 1 base and J 11 bases; nucleotides not matched to a gene: 9. The germline V gene encodes CDR1 SGHDT and CDR2 YYEEEE. The CDR3 DNA follows: TGTGCCAGCAGCTTGAGAACGGGACAGGGAAAGGCTTTCTTT. Amino acids: CASSLRTGQGKAFF.

This clone was seen more than once but under ten times. This chain uses TRBV7-9 with TRBJ2-7, with D unresolved. V lost 6 bases to trimming and J lost 6 bases, with 15 bases between them. The CDR3 extends over 13 amino acids. In germline, CDR1 is SEHNR, CDR2 FQNEAQ (reference sequence). The CDR3 protein is CASRYNGVGEQYF. The CDR3 DNA follows: TGTGCCAGCAGATACAATGGGGTAGGCGAGCAGTACTTC.

V usage is TRBV19 and J usage is TRBJ2-3, with D perhaps TRBD2 (5 bases). Trimming pared 9 bases from V and 1 base from J, leaving 11 bases between. CDR3 size: 13 residues. Germline loops: CDR1 LNHDA, CDR2 SQIVND (reference sequence). CDR3 sequence: CASGMGGTDTQYF. The CDR3, as DNA: TGTGCCAGCGGGATGGGCGGCACAGATACGCAGTATTTT.

This sequence joins TRBV19 and TRBJ2-3, with TRBD1 as a possible D gene (5 bases). V was trimmed by 3 bases and J by 0 bases, leaving 7 bases between them. The CDR3 consists of 14 residues. The V gene's germline CDR1 is LNHDA and CDR2 SQIVND (reference sequence). The CDR3 sequence is CASSIPGSTDTQYF. Written as DNA, the CDR3 is TGTGCCAGTAGTATTCCAGGGAGCACAGATACGCAGTATTTT.

The chain joins TRBV6-6 to TRBJ2-7; 7 nucleotides agree with TRBD1. The V gene's germline CDR1 is MNHNY and CDR2 SVGAGI (reference sequence). Trimming cost V 5 bases and J 5 bases; bases outside gene matches: 9. The CDR3 has 14 amino acids. The CDR3 DNA follows: TGTGCCAGCAGTACGACAGGGATGATCCACGAGCAGTACTTC. Residues: CASSTTGMIHEQYF.

The chain joins TRBV9 to TRBJ2-7, with 9 bases identical to TRBD1. The CDR3 is 16 amino acids. The V and J ends lost 3 bases and 6 bases, in that order; junction bases with no gene match: 13. Germline lookup yields CDR1 SGDLS and CDR2 YYNGEE. Here the CDR3 reads CASSGINRGQFGEQYF. The CDR3 nucleotides read TGTGCCAGCAGCGGGATAAACAGGGGGCAATTCGGCGAGCAGTACTTC.

The V call is TRBV10-1, the J call TRBJ1-2; a weak D match, TRBD1 (6 bases). The CDR3 has 15 residues. Trimming cost V 2 bases and J 10 bases, with 20 bases left between them. Germline V lookup: CDR1 WNHNN, CDR2 SYGVQD (reference sequence). The CDR3 spells CASSEAGTKRKNYTF. DNA of the CDR3: TGCGCCAGCAGTGAGGCCGGGACAAAGAGGAAAAACTACACCTTC.

The J gene is TRBJ2-4, the V gene TRBV2; the D gene is possibly TRBD1 (6 bases). This CDR3 contains 14 residues. V lost 5 bases to trimming and J lost 8 bases, with 16 bases between them. Per the germline V gene, CDR1 is SNHLY and CDR2 is FYNNEI. The CDR3 loop is CASSLQGAGHIQYF. Written as DNA, the CDR3 is TGTGCCAGCAGTTTACAGGGAGCCGGGCACATTCAGTACTTC.

The genes are TRBV10-3 and TRBJ2-3; 9 bases are a match to TRBD2. The length of the CDR3 is 16 residues. Germline lookup yields CDR1 ENHRY and CDR2 SYGVKD. V gave up 3 bases and J gave up 0 bases; unmatched junction bases: 4. The CDR3 here is CAISEIAGESTDTQYF. The CDR3 DNA reads TGTGCCATCAGTGAAATAGCGGGGGAAAGCACAGATACGCAGTATTTT.

The J gene is TRBJ2-2, the V gene TRBV29-1, with D unresolved. The CDR3 runs 14 residues. Per the germline V gene, CDR1 is SQVTM and CDR2 is ANQGSEA. The ends were cut back, 7 bases at V and 3 bases at J, with 15 bases in the middle. DNA for the CDR3: TGCAGCGCTGGAGACGGGTCGGACACCGGGGAGCTGTTTTTT. Its translation is CSAGDGSDTGELFF.

V gene TRBV9 combines with J gene TRBJ2-1; the D gene is possibly TRBD1 (6 bases). The CDR3 loop spans 13 amino acids. With 3 bases removed from V and 4 bases from J, the gap between germline ends came to 8 bases. The germline CDR1 and CDR2 sequences are SGDLS and YYNGEE. This CDR3 reads CASSDRDYNEQFF. In nucleotides, the CDR3 is TGTGCCAGCAGCGACAGGGATTACAATGAGCAGTTCTTC.

In this sample, this clone turned up once. The rearrangement joins TRBV4-1 to TRBJ1-6; D is possibly TRBD1 (6 bases). CDR1 MGHRA and CDR2 YSYEKL come from the germline V gene. The CDR3 runs 16 residues. With 4 bases removed from V and 6 bases from J, the gap between germline ends came to 16 bases. The CDR3 spells CASSLGGAGVNSPLHF. For the CDR3, the DNA is TGCGCCAGCAGCCTCGGGGGGGCAGGGGTTAATTCACCCCTCCACTTT.